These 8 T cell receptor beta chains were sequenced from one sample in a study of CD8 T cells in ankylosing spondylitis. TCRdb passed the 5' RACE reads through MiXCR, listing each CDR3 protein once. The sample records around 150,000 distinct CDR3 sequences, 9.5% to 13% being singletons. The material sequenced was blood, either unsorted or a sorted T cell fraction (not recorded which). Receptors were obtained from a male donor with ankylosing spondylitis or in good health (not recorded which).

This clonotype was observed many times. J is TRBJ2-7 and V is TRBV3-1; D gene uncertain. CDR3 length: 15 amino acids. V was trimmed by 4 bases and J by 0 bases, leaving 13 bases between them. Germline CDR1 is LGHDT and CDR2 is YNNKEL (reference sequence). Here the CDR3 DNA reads TGTGCCAGCAGCCGGTGGAGAACCACCTCCTACGAGCAGTACTTC. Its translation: CASSRWRTTSYEQYF.

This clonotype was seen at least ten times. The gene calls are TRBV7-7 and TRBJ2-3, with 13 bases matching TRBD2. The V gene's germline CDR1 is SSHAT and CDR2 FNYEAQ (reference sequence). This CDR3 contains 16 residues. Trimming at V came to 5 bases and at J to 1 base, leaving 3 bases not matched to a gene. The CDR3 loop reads CASSAGTSGGTDTQYF. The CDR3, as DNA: TGTGCCAGCAGCGCGGGGACTAGCGGGGGCACAGATACGCAGTATTTT.

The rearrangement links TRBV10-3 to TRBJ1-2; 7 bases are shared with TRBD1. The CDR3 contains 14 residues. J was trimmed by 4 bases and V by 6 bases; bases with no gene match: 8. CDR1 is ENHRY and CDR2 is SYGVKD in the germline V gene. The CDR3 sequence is CAIRGDSAGYGYTF. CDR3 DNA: TGTGCCATCAGGGGGGACAGCGCGGGCTATGGCTACACCTTC.

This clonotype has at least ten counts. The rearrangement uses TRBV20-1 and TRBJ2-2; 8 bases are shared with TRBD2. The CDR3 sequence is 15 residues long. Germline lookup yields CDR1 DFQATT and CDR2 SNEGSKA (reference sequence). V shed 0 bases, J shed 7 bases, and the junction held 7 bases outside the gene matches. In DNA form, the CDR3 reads TGCAGTGCTAGAGATCACGGGGGGGCGAACGGGGAGCTGTTTTTT. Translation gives CSARDHGGANGELFF.

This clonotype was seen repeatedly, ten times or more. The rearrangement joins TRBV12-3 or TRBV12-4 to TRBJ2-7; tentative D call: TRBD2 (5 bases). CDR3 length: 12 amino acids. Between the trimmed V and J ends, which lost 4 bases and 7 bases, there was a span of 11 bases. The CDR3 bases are TGTGCCAGCAGTTCGGACTGGGGAGAGCAGTACTTC. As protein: CASSSDWGEQYF.

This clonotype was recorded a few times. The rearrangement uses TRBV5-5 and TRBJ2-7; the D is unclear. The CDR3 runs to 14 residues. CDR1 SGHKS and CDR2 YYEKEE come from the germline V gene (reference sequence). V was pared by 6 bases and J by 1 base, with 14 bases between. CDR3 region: CASKFVSESYEQYF. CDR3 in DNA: TGTGCCAGCAAGTTCGTTTCGGAATCCTACGAGCAGTACTTC.

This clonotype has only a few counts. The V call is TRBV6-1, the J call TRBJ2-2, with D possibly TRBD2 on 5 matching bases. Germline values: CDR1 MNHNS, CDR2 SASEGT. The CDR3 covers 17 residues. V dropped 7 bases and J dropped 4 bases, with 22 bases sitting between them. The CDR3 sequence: CASTSPGRVDSTGELFF. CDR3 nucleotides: TGTGCCAGCACCTCACCCGGGCGGGTAGATTCCACCGGGGAGCTGTTTTTT.

The CDR3 spells CASSYSGTGAPNEQYF. The CDR3 bases are TGTGCCAGCAGTTATTCCGGGACAGGGGCCCCAAACGAGCAGTACTTC. V and J are TRBV6-5 and TRBJ2-7, with 10 bases that match TRBD1. Unmatched junction bases numbered 10, after V lost 3 bases and J lost 5 bases. There are 16 residues in the CDR3. The germline CDR1 and CDR2 sequences are MNHEY and SVGAGI.